This T cell receptor (beta chain) was found in a study of CXCR3-negative and CXCR3-positive naive CD8 T cells. Study in general: For each library, about 1.5 +/- 0.3 million TRB reads were obtained, some 130 million in total.

In triplicate, each CD8+ T cell subset was sorted at under 350,000 cells per replicate. CD45RO-CCR7+CD27+CD95- was the phenotype of naive CD8+ T cells. The CDR3 totals 14 residues. Germline CDR1 is LNHDA and CDR2 is SQIVND (reference sequence). Notes on the study in general: Naive subsets showed comparable surface CD5, and TCR interaction strength was also inferred from TRB CDR3 physicochemistry. CXCR3-positive naive cells carried more hydrophobic TRB CDR3s than CXCR3-negative naive cells did.

Comments on this clonotype: Its antigen is undetermined.

TRB cDNA libraries were made by UMI-labeled 5' RACE. TCRdb reprocessed the 5' RACE reads; each CDR3 protein has one entry and no DNA is given. The sample has around 63,000 distinct CDR3 sequences; the top ten hold around 5%. Sample: naive CXCR3+ CD8+ T cells from blood. The subset here: CD45RO-CCR7+CD27+CD95- naive CD8+ T cells expressing CXCR3 (TNR3+). The source of this sequence is a human donor in good health. Some clones in this sample may be carry-over from other donors' samples. The chain combines TRBV19 with TRBJ1-3. CDR3 loop: CASTFGGSGNTIYF. Filled out from reference TRBV19 and TRBJ1-3, the complete variable domain reads DGGITQSPKYLFRKEGQNVTLSCEQNLNHDAMYWYRQDPGQGLRLIYYSQIVNDFQKGDIAEGYSVSREKKESFPLTVTSAQKNPTAFYLCASTFGGSGNTIYFGEGSWLTVV.